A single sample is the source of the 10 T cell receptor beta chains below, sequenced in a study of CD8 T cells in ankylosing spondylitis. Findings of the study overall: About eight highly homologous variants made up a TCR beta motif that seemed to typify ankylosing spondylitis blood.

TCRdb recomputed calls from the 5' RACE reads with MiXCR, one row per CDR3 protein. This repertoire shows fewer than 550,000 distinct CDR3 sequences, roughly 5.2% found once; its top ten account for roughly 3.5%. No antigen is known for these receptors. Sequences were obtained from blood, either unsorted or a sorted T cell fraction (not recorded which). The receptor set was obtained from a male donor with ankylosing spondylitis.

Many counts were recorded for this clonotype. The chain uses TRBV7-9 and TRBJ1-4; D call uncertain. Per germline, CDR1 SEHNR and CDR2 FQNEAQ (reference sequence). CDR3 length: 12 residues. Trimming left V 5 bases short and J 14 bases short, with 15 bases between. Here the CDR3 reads CASSALAPGLFF. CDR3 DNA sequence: TGTGCCAGCAGCGCTTTGGCGCCGGGGCTGTTTTTT. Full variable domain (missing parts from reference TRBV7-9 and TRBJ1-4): DTGVSQNPRHKITKRGQNVTFRCDPISEHNRLYWYRQTLGQGPEFLTYFQNEAQLEKSRLLSDRFSAERPKGSFSTLEIQRTEQGDSAMYLCASSALAPGLFFGSGTQLSVL.

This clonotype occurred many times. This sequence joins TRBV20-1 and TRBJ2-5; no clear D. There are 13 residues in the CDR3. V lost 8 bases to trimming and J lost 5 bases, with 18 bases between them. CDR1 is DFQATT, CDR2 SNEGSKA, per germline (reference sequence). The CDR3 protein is CSSTRFSRETQYF. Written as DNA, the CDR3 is TGCAGTAGTACGCGGTTCTCTAGGGAGACCCAGTACTTC.

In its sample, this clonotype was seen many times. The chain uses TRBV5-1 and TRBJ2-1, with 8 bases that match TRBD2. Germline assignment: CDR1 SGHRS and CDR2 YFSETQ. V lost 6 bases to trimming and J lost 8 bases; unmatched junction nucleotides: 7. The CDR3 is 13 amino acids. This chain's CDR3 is CASTSPGRDEQFF. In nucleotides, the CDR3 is TGCGCCAGCACCTCGCCCGGGAGGGATGAGCAGTTCTTC.

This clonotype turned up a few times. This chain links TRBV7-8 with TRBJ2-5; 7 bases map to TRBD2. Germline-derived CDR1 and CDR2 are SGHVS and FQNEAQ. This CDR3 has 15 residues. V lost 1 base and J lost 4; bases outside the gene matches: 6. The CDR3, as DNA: TGTGCCAGCAGCTTAGTGGGAGGGGAGGGAGAGACCCAGTACTTC. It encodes CASSLVGGEGETQYF.

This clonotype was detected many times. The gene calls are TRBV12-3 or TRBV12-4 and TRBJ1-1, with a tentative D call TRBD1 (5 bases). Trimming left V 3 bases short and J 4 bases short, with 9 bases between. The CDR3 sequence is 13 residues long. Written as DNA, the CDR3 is TGTGCCAGCAGTTTGGGGGGGGTCACTGAAGCTTTCTTT. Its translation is CASSLGGVTEAFF.

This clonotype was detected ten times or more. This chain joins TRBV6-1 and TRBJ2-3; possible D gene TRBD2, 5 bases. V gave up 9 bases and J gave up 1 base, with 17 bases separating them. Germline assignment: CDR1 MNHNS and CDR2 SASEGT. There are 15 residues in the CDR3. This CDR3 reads CASGPRRAGTDTQYF. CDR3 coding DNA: TGTGCCAGTGGGCCCCGAAGAGCGGGCACAGATACGCAGTATTTT.

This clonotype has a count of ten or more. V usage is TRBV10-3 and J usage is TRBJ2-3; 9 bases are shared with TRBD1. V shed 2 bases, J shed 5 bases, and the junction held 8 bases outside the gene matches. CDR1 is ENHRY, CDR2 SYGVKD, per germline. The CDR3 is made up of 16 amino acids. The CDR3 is CAISEAPGTGKDTQYF. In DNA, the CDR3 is TGTGCCATCAGTGAGGCACCCGGGACAGGGAAAGATACGCAGTATTTT.

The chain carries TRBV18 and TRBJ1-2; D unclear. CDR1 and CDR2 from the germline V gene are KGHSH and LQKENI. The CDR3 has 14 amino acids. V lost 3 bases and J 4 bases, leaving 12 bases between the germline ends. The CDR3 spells CASSPSRAGYGYTF. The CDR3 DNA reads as TGTGCCAGCTCACCGAGTCGTGCAGGCTATGGCTACACCTTC.

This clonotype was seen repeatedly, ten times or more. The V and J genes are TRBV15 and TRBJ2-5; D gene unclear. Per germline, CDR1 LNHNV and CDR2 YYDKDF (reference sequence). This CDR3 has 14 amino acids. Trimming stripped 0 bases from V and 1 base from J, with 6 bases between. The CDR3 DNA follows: TGTGCCACCAGCAGAGATATCACCCAAGAGACCCAGTACTTC. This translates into CATSRDITQETQYF.

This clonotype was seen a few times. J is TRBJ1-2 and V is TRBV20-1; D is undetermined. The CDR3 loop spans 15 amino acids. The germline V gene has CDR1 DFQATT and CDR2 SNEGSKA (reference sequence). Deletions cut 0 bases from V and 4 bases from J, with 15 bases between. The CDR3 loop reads CSARDLAGNPYGYTF. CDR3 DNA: TGCAGTGCTAGAGATTTGGCGGGGAACCCCTATGGCTACACCTTC.